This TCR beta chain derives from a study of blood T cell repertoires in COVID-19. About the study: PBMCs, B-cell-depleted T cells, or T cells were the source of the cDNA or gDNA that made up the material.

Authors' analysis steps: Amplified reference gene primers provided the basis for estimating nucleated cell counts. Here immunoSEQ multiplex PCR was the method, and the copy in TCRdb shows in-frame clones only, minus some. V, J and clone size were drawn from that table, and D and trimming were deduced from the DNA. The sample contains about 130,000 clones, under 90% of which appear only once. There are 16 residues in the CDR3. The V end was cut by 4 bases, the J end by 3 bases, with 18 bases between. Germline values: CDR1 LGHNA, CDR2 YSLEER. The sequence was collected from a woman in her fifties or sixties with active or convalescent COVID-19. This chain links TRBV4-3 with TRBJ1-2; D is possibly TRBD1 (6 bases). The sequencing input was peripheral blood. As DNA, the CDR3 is TGCGCCAGCAGCCCAACCGCGACAGGATTCGACTATGGCTACACCTTC. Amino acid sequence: CASSPTATGFDYGYTF.